Listed below are T cell receptor beta chains from one sample, sequenced in a study of T cell responses to AZD1222 COVID-19 vaccine. Method: immunoSEQ multiplex PCR; TCRdb's copy keeps in-frame clones and lacks some. The data hold roughly 140,000 clones, with around nine tenths observed a single time. This material consisted of peripheral blood, taken after recovery from COVID-19. Receptor source: an adult who had recovered from COVID-19. Both conserved end residues are part of each CDR3.

CDR3aa: CASSRLSGGTGVYEQYF
len: 17
v_gene: TRBV3-1/TRBV3-2

CDR3aa: CASSLAVNTEAFF
len: 13
v_gene: TRBV5-6

CDR3aa: CASSSTGGATNEKLFF
len: 16
v_gene: TRBV28

CDR3aa: CASSQRRGETQYF
len: 13
v_gene: TRBV23-1

CDR3aa: CASSAIGQGNYGYTF
len: 15
v_gene: TRBV19

CDR3aa: CASSLSGTNTGELFF
len: 15
v_gene: TRBV6-2/TRBV6-3

CDR3aa: CASSLDYGYTF
len: 11
v_gene: TRBV5-6

CDR3aa: CASSLRAGSSYNEQFF
len: 16
v_gene: TRBV5-1

CDR3aa: CASSMDRGKENTQYF
len: 15
v_gene: TRBV27

CDR3aa: CASSVESGGYGYTF
len: 14
v_gene: TRBV9

CDR3aa: CAISGQWGEQYF
len: 12
v_gene: TRBV28

CDR3aa: CASSLGASARNEQFF
len: 15
v_gene: TRBV7-7

CDR3aa: CASSQSESREKLFF
len: 14
v_gene: TRBV14

CDR3aa: CASRDSSYNEQFF
len: 13
v_gene: TRBV12-3/TRBV12-4

CDR3aa: CATSRGGTRTDTQYF
len: 15
v_gene: TRBV15

CDR3aa: CASSDPNNYGYTF
len: 13
v_gene: TRBV5-4

CDR3aa: CASSLSGASGNTIYF
len: 15
v_gene: TRBV7-2

CDR3aa: CASSVAGTTYEQYF
len: 14
v_gene: TRBV9

CDR3aa: CASSPGQQTNEKLFF
len: 15
v_gene: TRBV11-2

CDR3aa: CASSAEGPAGTGLSGNTIYF
len: 20
v_gene: TRBV9

CDR3aa: CASSYSGRGYEQYF
len: 14
v_gene: TRBV6-5

CDR3aa: CASSLLGDPDTQYF
len: 14
v_gene: TRBV7-3

CDR3aa: CASSTGQQETQYF
len: 13
v_gene: TRBV7-2

CDR3aa: CASSLEALRGANVLTF
len: 16
v_gene: TRBV7-2

CDR3aa: CASEMDNSYNEQFF
len: 14
v_gene: TRBV6-1

CDR3aa: CASRTGQGAHGYTF
len: 14
v_gene: TRBV28

CDR3aa: CSVKWGWAKDTEAFF
len: 15
v_gene: TRBV29-1

CDR3aa: CASSLRTGGRAKNIQYF
len: 17
v_gene: TRBV5-8

CDR3aa: CASSLVGVASYEQYF
len: 15
v_gene: TRBV7-9

CDR3aa: CASSQARDSGEKLFF
len: 15
v_gene: TRBV18

CDR3aa: CASSLYRGLGDTQYF
len: 15
v_gene: TRBV28

CDR3aa: CASSFKVLMETQYF
len: 14
v_gene: TRBV7-2

CDR3aa: CASSKISGGPKNIQYF
len: 16
v_gene: TRBV21-1

CDR3aa: CASSPGTGFSQYF
len: 13
v_gene: TRBV7-9

CDR3aa: CASSLASATNEKLFF
len: 15
v_gene: TRBV7-2

CDR3aa: CASSQVRPRGTIYF
len: 14
v_gene: TRBV14

CDR3aa: CSVRGGDTLYGYTF
len: 14
v_gene: TRBV29-1

CDR3aa: CASSQGRTRITDTQYF
len: 16
v_gene: TRBV3-1/TRBV3-2

CDR3aa: CASSSAGWSYTF
len: 12
v_gene: TRBV28

CDR3aa: CASSPPEGDGRAFF
len: 14
v_gene: TRBV18

CDR3aa: CASSLTGFSYEQYF
len: 14
v_gene: TRBV4-3

CDR3aa: CASSVAYNEQFF
len: 12
v_gene: TRBV5-6

CDR3aa: CASSVEGTSVYEQYF
len: 15
v_gene: TRBV6-4